This T cell receptor (beta chain) emerged from a study of cytomegalovirus exposure and HLA in healthy donors. PCR employed 60 Vbeta and 13 Jbeta primers. Assay used: immunoSEQ multiplex PCR; TCRdb lists only in-frame clones, some missing. The profile shows about 170,000 clones, roughly 83% of them singletons. The receptor was isolated from a boy between 2 and 10 years old in good health and CMV-seronegative. The sequenced sample consisted of PBMCs.

CDR3 sequence (DNA): TGTGCCAGCAGCTTCCGCCGGACTAGCGGGAGGGCCCCGGGGGAGACCCAGTACTTC. This translates into CASSFRRTSGRAPGETQYF. The chain carries TRBV7-2 and TRBJ2-5, with 15 bases matching TRBD2. This CDR3 spans 19 amino acids. V gave up 3 bases and J gave up 5 bases; unmatched junction bases: 13. Germline V CDR1 and CDR2: SGHTA, FQGNSA.